This T cell receptor (beta chain) was sequenced in a study of blood T cell repertoires in COVID-19. Original processing notes: Nucleated cell counts were estimated from reference gene primer amplification. TCRdb's copy holds only in-frame clones and misses some; the assay was immunoSEQ multiplex PCR. Clone size and the V and J calls come from that table; the DNA yielded D and trimming. The data show 200,000 to 250,000 clones, roughly 88% seen once. V gave up 6 bases and J gave up 6 bases, with 21 bases separating them. CDR1 is SQVTM and CDR2 is ANQGSEA in the germline V gene. There are 15 residues in the CDR3.

This TCR derives from a human donor in a cohort sampled during active COVID-19. The source material was peripheral blood. The chain joins TRBV29-1 to TRBJ2-1; weak D call: TRBD2 (6 bases). This CDR3 reads CSVAGTYNFGNEQFF. The CDR3 DNA sequence: TGCAGCGTAGCCGGGACTTATAATTTTGGCAATGAGCAGTTCTTC.